The present entry profiles one TCR beta chain with its context. Its matching antigen is unknown. These data belong to a study of T cell responses to AZD1222 COVID-19 vaccine. TCRdb keeps only in-frame clones here, not all; method: immunoSEQ multiplex PCR. The table records approximately 140,000 clones, about 90% of them present only once. Germline assignment: CDR1 SGDLS and CDR2 YYNGEE. The CDR3 has 18 amino acids. V shed 1 base and J 5 bases; nucleotides not matched to a gene: 16. Study conclusions and caveats: The sample set comprised mostly white British donors with more females, and clonal diversity was possibly underestimated. No day 14 peak samples; only post-peak repertoires were characterized.

This chain uses TRBV9 with TRBJ2-7, with 9 bases fitting TRBD2. This TCR was sampled from an adult in good health. The sample was peripheral blood, taken on day 0 of AZD1222 vaccination. The CDR3 nucleotides read TGTGCCAGCAGCGTACCCCCAGGGCTAGCGGGACGTTGCGACGAGCAGTACTTC. Translating it yields CASSVPPGLAGRCDEQYF.